This TCR beta chain was recovered during a study of molecular identifiers for immune sequencing clone quantification. The CDR3 extends over 17 amino acids. V was clipped by 3 bases and J by 0 bases, with 15 bases between them. The germline V gene encodes CDR1 LGHNA and CDR2 YNFKEQ. Worth noting for this clonotype: Its antigen is not known.

General observations from the study: Clonotypes topping 20 RNA copies carried over 98% of effector molecules but under 1% of naive ones.

MiXCR was run by TCRdb on the PCR reads, yielding one entry per CDR3 protein. The sample lists hundreds of thousands of distinct CDR3 sequences, roughly a quarter occurring once. The sequence came from a human donor in good health. Some libraries in this study had Jurkat cell RNA spiked in. The chain carries TRBV4-2 and TRBJ2-1; D may be TRBD1 (5 bases). Sequencing was done on a sample of naive CD8+ T cells from blood, with Jurkat cell RNA spiked in. Subset noted: FACS-sorted CD8+CD4-CCR7+CD45RA+ naive T cells. This CDR3 is CASSQGLSASSYNEQFF. Here the CDR3 DNA reads TGTGCCAGCAGCCAGGGGCTCAGCGCGAGCTCCTACAATGAGCAGTTCTTC.